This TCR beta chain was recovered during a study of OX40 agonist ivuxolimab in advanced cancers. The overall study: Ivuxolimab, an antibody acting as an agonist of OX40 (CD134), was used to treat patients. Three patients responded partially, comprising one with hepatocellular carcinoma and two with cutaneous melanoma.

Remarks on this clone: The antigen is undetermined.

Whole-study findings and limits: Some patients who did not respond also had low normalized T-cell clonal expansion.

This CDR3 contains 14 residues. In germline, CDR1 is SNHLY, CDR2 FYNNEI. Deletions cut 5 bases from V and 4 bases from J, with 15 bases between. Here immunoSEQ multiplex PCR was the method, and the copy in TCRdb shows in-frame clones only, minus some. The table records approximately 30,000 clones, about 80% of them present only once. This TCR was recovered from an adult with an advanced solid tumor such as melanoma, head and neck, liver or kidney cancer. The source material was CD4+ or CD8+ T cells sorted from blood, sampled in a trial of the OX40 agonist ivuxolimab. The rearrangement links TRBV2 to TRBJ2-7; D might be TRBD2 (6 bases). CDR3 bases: TGTGCCAGCAGTAACGGGAGAGGGAGTTACGAGCAGTACTTC. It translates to CASSNGRGSYEQYF.